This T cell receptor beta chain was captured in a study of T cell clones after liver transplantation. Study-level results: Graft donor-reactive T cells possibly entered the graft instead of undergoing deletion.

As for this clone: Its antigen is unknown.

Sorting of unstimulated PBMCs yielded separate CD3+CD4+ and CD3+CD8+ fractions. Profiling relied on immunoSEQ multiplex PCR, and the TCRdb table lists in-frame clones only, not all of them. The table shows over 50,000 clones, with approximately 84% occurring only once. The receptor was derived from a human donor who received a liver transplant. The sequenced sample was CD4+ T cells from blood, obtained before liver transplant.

DNA for the CDR3: TGTGCCAGCAGCCAAGAGGCGGGGCTTAGCAATCAGCCCCAGCATTTT. It yields the protein CASSQEAGLSNQPQHF. V is TRBV4-2 and J is TRBJ1-5; tentative D call: TRBD1 (5 bases). The CDR3 runs 16 residues. Germline V gene lookup returns CDR1 LGHNA and CDR2 YNFKEQ. Trimming removed 0 bases from V and 0 bases from J, with 9 bases in between.